The clone carrying this T cell receptor beta chain occurred many times. This specimen belongs to a study of CD8+CD57+ T cells in acquired aplastic anemia. Profiles of TCR beta VDJ and CDR3 were generated from a genomic DNA template. TCRdb re-called the reads through MiXCR, storing one row per CDR3 protein. The table lists around 150,000 distinct CDR3 sequences, 41% of them singletons. There are 13 residues in the CDR3. V lost 3 bases to trimming and J lost 5 bases, with 10 bases between them. The chain carries TRBV12-3 or TRBV12-4 and TRBJ1-1, with D possibly being TRBD1 (6 bases). Sequencing was performed on sorted CD4+, CD8+, or CD8+CD57+ T cells (not recorded which) from PBMCs. This TCR was sampled from a human donor in good health, serving as a control. CDR3: CASSLGALTEAFF. The CDR3, as DNA: TGTGCCAGCAGTTTGGGGGCCTTAACTGAAGCTTTCTTT.